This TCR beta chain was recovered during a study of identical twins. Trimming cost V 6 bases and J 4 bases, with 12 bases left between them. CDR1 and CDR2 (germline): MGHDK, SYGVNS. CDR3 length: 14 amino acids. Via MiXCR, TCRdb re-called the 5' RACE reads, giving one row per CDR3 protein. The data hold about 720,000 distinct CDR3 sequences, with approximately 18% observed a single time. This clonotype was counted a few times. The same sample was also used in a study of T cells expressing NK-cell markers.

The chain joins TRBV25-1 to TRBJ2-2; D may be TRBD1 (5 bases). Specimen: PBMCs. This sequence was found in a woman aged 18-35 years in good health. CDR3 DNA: TGTGCCAGCAGCCCCAGGGCTTTCACCGGGGAGCTGTTTTTT. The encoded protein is CASSPRAFTGELFF.